These 6 T cell receptor beta chains originate from one sample sequenced in a study of PD-L1 blockade in urothelial cancer. Here immunoSEQ multiplex PCR was the method, and the copy in TCRdb shows in-frame clones only, minus some. The table shows tens of thousands of clones, with about 82% occurring only once. The time point was: pretreatment peripheral blood. Sequenced here: PBMCs, sampled around atezolizumab (anti-PD-L1) treatment. The receptors were sampled from a man older than 75 with urothelial cancer.

V gene TRBV5-1 combines with J gene TRBJ2-1; D is perhaps TRBD2 (6 bases). The V and J ends lost 1 base and 10 bases respectively, with 12 bases between them. Germline V gene data show CDR1 as SGHRS and CDR2 as YFSETQ. There are 13 residues in the CDR3. The CDR3 loop reads CASSLNGGVEQFF. In DNA form, the CDR3 reads TGCGCCAGCAGCTTGAACGGGGGAGTCGAGCAGTTCTTC.

The rearrangement links TRBV7-9 to TRBJ1-2, with 10 bases identical to TRBD1. Losses at the gene ends were 4 bases for V and 5 bases for J; bases not matched to a gene: 7. There are 15 residues in the CDR3. Germline assignment: CDR1 SEHNR and CDR2 FQNEAQ (reference sequence). The CDR3 bases are TGTGCCAGCAGCTCGACAGGGGGCGAAATATATGGCTACACCTTC. This encodes CASSSTGGEIYGYTF. The full variable domain, its missing parts supplied by reference TRBV7-9 and TRBJ1-2, is DTGVSQNPRHKITKRGQNVTFRCDPISEHNRLYWYRQTLGQGPEFLTYFQNEAQLEKSRLLSDRFSAERPKGSFSTLEIQRTEQGDSAMYLCASSSTGGEIYGYTFGSGTRLTVV.

The rearrangement uses TRBV9 and TRBJ2-2; D is uncertain. The germline V and J ends were trimmed by 0 bases and 2 bases, with 8 bases remaining between them. This CDR3 region has 15 residues. Germline CDR1 and CDR2: SGDLS and YYNGEE. CDR3 amino acids: CASSVDITNTGELFF. The CDR3 bases are TGTGCCAGCAGCGTAGATATAACTAACACCGGGGAGCTGTTTTTT.

This sequence joins TRBV28 and TRBJ1-2; no definite D call. Per the germline V gene, CDR1 is MDHEN and CDR2 is SYDVKM. V shed 6 bases and J shed 2 bases, with 13 bases lying between them. CDR3 size: 14 residues. CDR3 protein: CASSPRAENYGYTF. The CDR3 region has the DNA TGTGCCAGCAGCCCGCGGGCCGAAAACTATGGCTACACCTTC.

In its sample, this clone was seen once. This sequence joins TRBV11-2 and TRBJ2-5; D perhaps matches TRBD1 (6 bases). CDR3 length: 14 residues. Germline V lookup: CDR1 SGHAT, CDR2 FQNNGV. V was trimmed by 2 bases and J by 7 bases, leaving 14 bases between them. This CDR3 is CASSLTTGSGTQYF. CDR3 nucleotides: TGTGCCAGCAGCTTAACAACAGGGTCAGGGACCCAGTACTTC.

V usage is TRBV6-1 and J usage is TRBJ2-3; 10 bases align to TRBD2. Germline CDR1 is MNHNS and CDR2 is SASEGT. The CDR3 length is 15 residues. The V gene end was trimmed by 6 bases and the J gene end by 3 bases; junction bases not matched to a gene: 6. CDR3 nucleotide sequence: TGTGCCAGCAGCCGGCTAGCGGGGGAAACAGATACGCAGTATTTT. Protein sequence: CASSRLAGETDTQYF.